The rows below give T cell receptor beta chains drawn from one sample of a study of blood T cells in healthy people across ages. TCRdb reprocessed the 5' RACE reads via MiXCR and lists one record per CDR3 protein. In the table there are hundreds of thousands of distinct CDR3 sequences, about 61% of which are singletons. Sequencing was carried out using blood. Receptor source: a man aged 40-49 years in good health. Both conserved end residues are part of each CDR3. Each record gives: CDR3 protein, CDR3 DNA, clone size, D gene, J gene, V gene. The D gene is left open where the match is weak. A row's size may be missing; if present it is once, few, many or a size class.

CAISGPDRGGQETQYF | TGTGCCATCAGTGGGCCCGACAGGGGGGGACAAGAGACCCAGTACTTC | many | TRBD1 | TRBJ2-5 | TRBV10-3
CASSEDRGKAFF | TGTGCCAGCAGTGAGGACAGGGGCAAAGCTTTCTTT | . | TRBD1 | TRBJ1-1 | TRBV6-1
CATSRDTSPGSYNEQYF | TGTGCCACCAGCAGGGATACATCCCCAGGCTCCTACAATGAGCAGTACTTC | . | . | TRBJ2-7 | TRBV15
CASSQNPAGAAFEQYF | TGTGCCAGCAGCCAGAATCCTGCCGGGGCTGCTTTCGAGCAGTACTTC | few | . | TRBJ2-7 | TRBV3-1
CASSQDPYGPGGGLNEQFF | TGCGCCAGCAGCCAAGATCCCTATGGACCAGGGGGAGGCCTCAATGAGCAGTTCTTC | . | . | TRBJ2-1 | TRBV4-3
CASSLDGGDQETQYF | TGTGCCAGCAGCTTAGATGGGGGGGATCAAGAGACCCAGTACTTC | once | TRBD2 | TRBJ2-5 | TRBV11-3
CASSFRLFGASSYNSPLHF | TGTGCCAGCAGCTTCCGTCTGTTTGGGGCGAGCTCCTATAATTCACCCCTCCACTTT | few | . | TRBJ1-6 | TRBV7-3
CASSSNEPSYEQYF | TGTGCCAGCAGCTCTAACGAGCCCTCCTACGAGCAGTACTTC | . | . | TRBJ2-7 | TRBV7-9
CASSLVLAGGHEQYF | TGCGCCAGCAGCTTGGTACTAGCGGGAGGCCACGAGCAGTACTTC | few | TRBD2 | TRBJ2-7 | TRBV5-1
CASSREKRRIRTSPSNNEQFF | TGTGCCAGCAGCCGAGAAAAGAGGAGGATTCGGACTTCTCCTTCCAACAATGAGCAGTTCTTC | . | . | TRBJ2-1 | TRBV11-2
CATSDSGTATYGYTF | TGTGCCACCAGTGATTCCGGGACAGCTACGTATGGCTACACCTTC | few | TRBD1 | TRBJ1-2 | TRBV24-1
CASRPGPSDTQYF | TGCGCCAGCAGACCCGGGCCCTCGGATACGCAGTATTTT | few | . | TRBJ2-3 | TRBV5-1
CASRVDGDSYEQYF | TGTGCCAGCAGGGTCGACGGGGACTCCTACGAGCAGTACTTC | . | . | TRBJ2-7 | TRBV2
CATSSTGEPTITDTQYF | TGTGCCACCTCTTCCACGGGGGAGCCAACTATCACAGATACGCAGTATTTT | . | . | TRBJ2-3 | TRBV28
CASSPIAGGHEQFF | TGTGCCAGCAGCCCTATAGCGGGGGGCCATGAGCAGTTCTTC | . | TRBD2 | TRBJ2-1 | TRBV28
CASSLVARGMNTEAFF | TGTGCCAGCAGCTTAGTCGCCAGGGGGATGAACACTGAAGCTTTCTTT | . | TRBD1 | TRBJ1-1 | TRBV7-2
CASSLHITGNTGELFF | TGTGCCAGCAGTCTTCATATAACGGGCAACACCGGGGAGCTGTTTTTT | . | . | TRBJ2-2 | TRBV12-3/TRBV12-4
CASSLSAQPQHF | TGTGCCAGCAGTTTGTCGGCTCAGCCCCAGCATTTT | . | . | TRBJ1-5 | TRBV28
CASSLRPTDYEQYF | TGTGCCAGCAGTTTAAGACCCACAGACTACGAGCAGTACTTC | . | . | TRBJ2-7 | TRBV12-3/TRBV12-4
CASRGQGTSDEKLFF | TGTGCCAGTCGGGGGCAGGGGACCTCGGATGAAAAACTGTTTTTT | . | . | TRBJ1-4 | TRBV6-6
CAWRDYNEQFF | TGTGCCTGGAGGGATTACAATGAGCAGTTCTTC | . | . | TRBJ2-1 | TRBV30
CSARGTSGNSEQFF | TGCAGTGCTAGAGGGACTAGCGGGAATTCTGAGCAGTTCTTC | . | TRBD2 | TRBJ2-1 | TRBV20-1
CASSKVGTGEETQYF | TGTGCCAGCAGCAAAGTCGGGACAGGGGAAGAGACCCAGTACTTC | once | . | TRBJ2-5 | TRBV21-1
CASSPRLAGVHEQYF | TGTGCCAGCAGTCCGAGACTAGCGGGAGTCCATGAGCAGTACTTC | . | TRBD2 | TRBJ2-7 | TRBV12-3/TRBV12-4
CASAVTSLGPYGYTF | TGTGCCAGCGCGGTGACCTCCCTCGGACCTTATGGCTACACCTTC | . | . | TRBJ1-2 | TRBV2
CSACNSGGASDTQYF | TGCAGTGCTTGCAATAGCGGGGGGGCTTCAGATACGCAGTATTTT | few | TRBD2 | TRBJ2-3 | TRBV20-1
CAGRGPQETQYF | TGTGCCGGCCGGGGTCCACAAGAGACCCAGTACTTC | . | . | TRBJ2-5 | TRBV7-9
CASSPNRGLEQFF | TGTGCCAGCAGTCCCAACAGGGGGCTTGAGCAGTTCTTC | many | TRBD1 | TRBJ2-1 | TRBV6-2/TRBV6-3
CSAPPTAGSTGTQYF | TGCAGTGCTCCACCTACGGCGGGGTCCACGGGGACCCAGTACTTC | . | . | TRBJ2-5 | TRBV20-1
CASSAGTRGKNEQFF | TGTGCCAGCAGCGCCGGGACTAGGGGCAAAAATGAGCAGTTCTTC | . | TRBD2 | TRBJ2-1 | TRBV7-9
CASSSIRDRIGETQYF | TGTGCCAGCAGTTCAATACGGGACAGGATAGGGGAGACCCAGTACTTC | . | TRBD1 | TRBJ2-5 | TRBV27
CASRRWDRPSGANVLTF | TGTGCCAGCAGGAGATGGGACAGACCCTCTGGGGCCAACGTCCTGACTTTC | . | TRBD1 | TRBJ2-6 | TRBV3-1
CAIRRQGDQPQHF | TGTGCCATCAGAAGACAGGGGGATCAGCCCCAGCATTTT | . | TRBD1 | TRBJ1-5 | TRBV10-3